Listed below are T cell receptor beta chains from one sample, sequenced in a study of blood T cell repertoires in COVID-19. Measured with immunoSEQ multiplex PCR; TCRdb has only the in-frame clones, and not every one. The sample yields approximately 120,000 clones, around four fifths seen once. The specimen sequenced was peripheral blood. These receptors originate from a woman between 55 and 75 years old with acute or convalescent COVID-19. CDR3s include the opening cysteine and the closing phenylalanine or tryptophan. Each record gives: D gene, V gene, J gene, clone size, CDR3 protein, CDR3 DNA. A D gene is named only where the DNA matches it firmly. A clone size is listed for some rows: how often the clone was seen (once, few, many), or a class if it is expanded.

>.|TRBV7-8|TRBJ1-5|.
CASSFEVGVINQPQHF
TGTGCCAGCAGCTTTGAAGTAGGGGTTATAAATCAGCCCCAGCATTTT
>TRBD1|TRBV7-2|TRBJ2-1|.
CASRGDRVIEQFF
TGTGCCAGCAGGGGGGACAGGGTTATTGAGCAGTTCTTC
>.|TRBV7-9|TRBJ1-1|many
CASSLANTGNTEAFF
TGTGCCAGCAGCTTAGCCAACACAGGGAACACTGAAGCTTTCTTT
>.|TRBV29-1|TRBJ2-7|.
CSARRGSDLLYEQYF
TGCAGCGCGCGGAGGGGATCGGATCTCCTCTACGAGCAGTACTTC
>.|TRBV7-9|TRBJ1-4|.
CASSLPKKGANEKLFF
TGTGCCAGCAGCTTACCCAAAAAGGGGGCTAATGAAAAACTGTTTTTT
>TRBD1|TRBV12-3/TRBV12-4|TRBJ1-6|.
CASRRTGDSPLHF
TGTGCCAGCAGGCGGACAGGGGATTCACCCCTCCACTTT
>TRBD2|TRBV6-6|TRBJ2-5|.
CASSYQRGGSETQYF
TGTGCCAGCAGTTACCAGCGGGGGGGGTCAGAGACCCAGTACTTC
>.|TRBV6-5|TRBJ1-5|.
CASTLVGQGGQPQHF
TGTGCCAGCACCCTGGTCGGGCAGGGCGGACAGCCCCAGCATTTT
>.|TRBV5-4|TRBJ1-2|.
CASSRDISSYGYTF
TGTGCCAGCAGCCGGGACATTTCGTCATATGGCTACACCTTC
>TRBD1|TRBV27|TRBJ1-1|.
CASSLDRGTEAFF
TGTGCCAGCAGTTTAGACAGGGGCACTGAAGCTTTCTTT
>.|TRBV9|TRBJ2-7|few
CASSPGYPYEQYF
TGTGCCAGCAGCCCGGGTTACCCCTACGAGCAGTACTTC
>.|TRBV19|TRBJ2-3|many
CASSISSVTDTQYF
TGTGCCAGTAGTATCTCTAGCGTTACAGATACGCAGTATTTT
>.|TRBV9|TRBJ1-5|.
CASSLSDKQPQHF
TGTGCCAGCAGCTTGTCGGACAAGCAGCCCCAGCATTTT
>.|TRBV5-1|TRBJ2-2|once
CASSWGQTPGELFF
TGCGCCAGCAGCTGGGGGCAGACTCCCGGGGAGCTGTTTTTT
>TRBD1|TRBV12-3/TRBV12-4|TRBJ1-2|.
CASSLTGHNGYTF
TGTGCCAGCAGTTTGACAGGGCATAATGGCTACACCTTC
>.|TRBV18|TRBJ2-7|.
CASSRRTVDSYEQYF
TGTGCCAGCTCGCGTCGGACAGTCGACTCCTACGAGCAGTACTTC
>.|TRBV7-2|TRBJ1-2|.
CASSLTGLLYGYTF
TGTGCCAGCAGCTTGACAGGCCTGCTCTATGGCTACACCTTC
>TRBD2|TRBV20-1|TRBJ2-7|.
CSASRSGGMTYEQYF
TGCAGTGCTAGTAGGTCCGGGGGGATGACCTACGAGCAGTACTTC
>.|TRBV19|TRBJ1-4|.
CASSISGEKLFF
TGTGCCAGTAGTATATCAGGGGAAAAACTGTTTTTT
>TRBD1|TRBV28|TRBJ2-2|.
CASSRLRDRRNTGELFF
TGTGCCAGCAGTCGACTCCGGGACAGGCGGAACACCGGGGAGCTGTTTTTT
>TRBD1|TRBV3-1/TRBV3-2|TRBJ1-1|.
CASSYRGGGTEAFF
TGTGCCAGCAGCTACAGGGGAGGAGGCACTGAAGCTTTCTTT
>.|TRBV7-2|TRBJ1-1|.
CASSLLAGNTEAFF
TGTGCCAGCAGCTTATTGGCGGGCAACACTGAAGCTTTCTTT
>TRBD2|TRBV7-9|TRBJ2-4|once
CASSLREGGIQYF
TGTGCCAGCAGCTTAAGGGAGGGAGGCATTCAGTACTTC
>TRBD2|TRBV18|TRBJ2-1|.
CASSPGTSGWNEQFF
TGTGCCAGCTCTCCCGGGACTAGCGGGTGGAATGAGCAGTTCTTC
>TRBD1|TRBV28|TRBJ1-6|few
CASSLLQGNSPLHF
TGTGCCAGCAGTTTATTACAGGGGAATTCACCCCTCCACTTT
>.|TRBV5-4|TRBJ2-1|.
CASSSLANEQFF
TGTGCCAGCAGCTCTCTAGCGAATGAGCAGTTCTTC
>.|TRBV5-1|TRBJ2-7|.
CASSLAGEGYEQYF
TGCGCCAGCAGCTTGGCGGGAGAAGGCTACGAGCAGTACTTC
>.|TRBV2|TRBJ1-1|.
CASSADTANTEAFF
TGTGCCAGCAGTGCGGATACAGCAAACACTGAAGCTTTCTTT
>.|TRBV2|TRBJ1-4|.
CASRETPWGSATNEKLFF
TGTGCCAGCCGGGAGACACCGTGGGGGTCCGCAACTAATGAAAAACTGTTTTTT